This TCR beta chain was identified in a study of human T cells and chemical hapten exposure. Study-level findings and limits: No shift was seen in TCRs above 1 in 1000 frequency with DPC sensitization. The presence of alopecia in the donors means their immune response may differ from healthy people's.

The time point is: patch test 1, 2 weeks after DPC sensitization. The treatment: therapeutic diphenylcyclopropenone sensitization with weekly scalp DPC. Each CDR3 protein gets one entry after TCRdb re-called the RACE reads with MiXCR. The sample lists roughly 160,000 distinct CDR3 sequences; roughly 15% were seen once. This clonotype came up many times. The antigen is not known. Germline lookup yields CDR1 MNHEY and CDR2 SVGEGT. Trimming cost V 7 bases and J 7 bases; bases outside gene matches: 12. The length of the CDR3 is 16 residues. The material sequenced was whole blood, taken in connection with sensitization to the hapten diphenylcyclopropenone (DPC). This chain joins TRBV6-2 or TRBV6-3 and TRBJ1-6; TRBD1 matches at 8 bases. This receptor was obtained from a woman aged 30 to 39 with alopecia areata. Some clones in this sample may be carry-over from other donors' samples. The CDR3 coding sequence is TGTGCCAGCATCCCTCACGGGAGACAGGGGAATTCACCCCTCCACTTT. Protein product: CASIPHGRQGNSPLHF.